The 2 T cell receptor beta chains below come from one sample, sequenced in a study of shared clonotypes between healthy human individuals. The protocol was immunoSEQ multiplex PCR, while the TCRdb copy is restricted to in-frame clones and leaves out a portion. The sample lists roughly 700,000 clones, 74% occurring once. The sample consisted of memory CD4+ T cells sorted from blood. Specified subset: CD45RA-negative fraction. All receptors come from a woman aged 25 to 45 in good health.

The table lists this clone with a few counts. The chain is built from TRBV28 and TRBJ1-2; D is possibly TRBD1 (6 bases). The CDR3 is 14 residues long. The V gene's germline CDR1 is MDHEN and CDR2 SYDVKM. Between the trimmed V and J ends, which lost 7 bases and 3 bases, there was a span of 15 bases. The CDR3 DNA reads TGTGCCAGCATACAGGGCGAGGGGGACTATGGCTACACCTTC. The encoded protein is CASIQGEGDYGYTF.

V usage is TRBV15 and J usage is TRBJ1-1; TRBD1 is a possible D gene (5 bases). Germline V gene lookup returns CDR1 LNHNV and CDR2 YYDKDF (reference sequence). The CDR3 spans 11 residues. Trimming cost V 3 bases and J 14 bases, with 13 bases left between them. CDR3 in DNA: TGTGCCACCAGCAGGGGGACGGGACCCTTCTTT. Translated: CATSRGTGPFF.